This T cell receptor beta chain was captured by sequencing in a study of shared clonotypes between healthy human individuals. General study points: Large sequencing depth failed to make sorted-subset sequencing complete, rarefaction showed. The study generally estimated greater richness for naive than memory subsets.

Under the authors' procedure: Sequence data from immunoSEQ were junction-only and lacked quality scores; consequently, filtering differed. Method: immunoSEQ multiplex PCR; TCRdb's copy keeps in-frame clones and lacks some. V, J and clone size were drawn from that table, and D and trimming were deduced from the DNA. Altogether hundreds of thousands of clones are present, 95% being singletons, with the ten largest covering over 0.1%. In the case of this clone: What it recognizes is unknown.

As defined, naive CD8 cells were CD45RO-negative and positively selected for CCR7, with terminally differentiated effector memory CD45RA+ cells excluded. The donors, all of them Caucasian adults, lived in Nashville, Tennessee. Input material: naive CD8+ T cells sorted from blood. This TCR was recovered from a woman aged 25 to 45 in good health.

CDR3 DNA sequence: TGTGCCAGTAGTTGGGGACAAGACAGTGCGGGCACTGAAGCTTTCTTT. Translated, it gives CASSWGQDSAGTEAFF. The chain combines TRBV19 with TRBJ1-1; tentatively, D is TRBD1 (6 bases). Germline CDR1 is LNHDA and CDR2 is SQIVND (reference sequence). This CDR3 is built from 16 residues. V lost 5 bases and J 4 bases, leaving 20 bases between the germline ends.